This TCR beta chain comes out of a study of shared clonotypes between healthy human individuals (dated by TCRdb to 2020 to 2022). For context, the study as a whole: A few men and a couple of women, aged 18 to 49 years, made up the cohort. Leukapheresis yielded between about 0.85 and 10 billion PBMCs per donor. The study deeply sequenced blood TCR repertoires of several healthy adults to estimate repertoire size and the extent of clonotype sharing between individuals. To increase sequencing depth and limit assay-specific biases, different laboratories used diverse techniques to prepare libraries and sequence TCR repertoires. Findings and caveats that apply to the study as a whole: Only blood was sampled, and tissue TCR repertoires likely differ from those in blood. The genetic and exposure-history diversity represented was limited by the small number of donors. Pairwise subsampling indicated that sequencing depth was expected to affect the degree of clonotype sharing among donors.

Using the deep immunoSEQ assay, TCR CDR3 regions were amplified from genomic DNA by multiplex PCR. Extracted genomic DNA from each cell subset was distributed evenly across all wells of several immunoSEQ 96-well plates, and each plate was treated as a replicate. For unsorted PBMC, each replicate PCR was loaded with about 300 ng genomic DNA, equivalent to about 30,000 T cell genomes. Unsorted PBMC genomic DNA was sequenced across ten immunoSEQ deep assay plates. The purified libraries were quantified using a Qubit 3.0 fluorometer, sized with a Bioanalyzer 2100, and then quantified again using the KAPA Library Quantification kit. Every immunoSEQ 96-well plate was sequenced on a separate single-read 150-cycle Illumina NextSeq 550 flow cell. Turning to the authors' computational methods: Because the immunoSEQ output held only junctional sequences and lacked quality scores, the filtering could not match the filtering applied to full-length reads. Sequences were annotated with PyIR, a Python wrapper for IgBLAST v1.9, and V/J genes and CDR3 were assigned using IMGT germline references. Any read was removed if the V/J assignment was weak (E-value above 1e-6), the CDR3 was missing, or the read contained stop codons, out-of-frame junctions, or ambiguous translated residues. V3J clonotypes were defined as sequences sharing the same inferred V gene, J gene, and CDR3 amino acid sequence. Percentage overlap between repertoires was calculated by dividing the number of shared unique clonotypes by the size of the smaller repertoire. Richness of each repertoire was evaluated using RTK rarefaction, the Chao1 estimator, and Recon v2.1 estimates of unobserved clonotypes. TCRdb carries this immuneACCESS record with in-frame sequences only. Its versions omit some clonotypes, under half of them owing to an unresolved V gene in the studies checked, with the rest unexplained. V, J and clone size are those of that table, while D and trimming were read from the DNA. A total of about 470,000 clones appear in this sample, 70% to 80% of them only once. Together, the top ten hold roughly 13% of the sample.

From the cysteine through the phenylalanine, the CDR3 covers 11 amino acids. Only CDR3 DNA is held: 33 bases, read in frame from base 1. As encoded in the germline V gene, CDR1 is MGHDK while CDR2 is SYGVNS. V and J are truncated by 3 bases and 9 bases respectively, leaving an intervening sequence of 9 bases. Concerning this clone: Its antigen specificity is not known. Per-base quality was not reported, and no clone a single base away is much larger than it.

Healthy HIV-negative adults with no recently reported acute infections or vaccinations were included as donors. Every donor was a Caucasian adult residing in Nashville, Tennessee, USA. For unsorted samples, some 90 million PBMCs were counted and genomic DNA was extracted with the QIAamp DNA Blood Mini kit. After blood collection by leukapheresis, PBMCs were isolated using Ficoll-Histopaque density gradient centrifugation and then cryopreserved in the vapor phase of liquid nitrogen. The source of this sequence is a woman aged 40 to 50 in good health. Some clones in this sample may be carry-over from other donors' samples. The material sequenced was PBMCs. Rearrangement joined TRBV25-1 to TRBJ2-7; the D gene lacks a confident call. In nucleotide form, the sequence is TGTGCCAGCAGTGACCCCCGGAGGCAGTACTTC. It translates as CASSDPRRQYF.